The clone carrying this T cell receptor beta chain was seen a few times. What it binds is not known. The source of the sample is a study of CD8 T cells in ankylosing spondylitis. TCRdb processed the 5' RACE reads anew with MiXCR; each CDR3 protein has one entry. The sample comprises about 540,000 distinct CDR3 sequences, about an eighth of which are singletons, and approximately 6.3% rests with the top ten. Study-wide results and caveats: Within matched ankylosing spondylitis synovial fluid, disease-linked clones were reportedly significantly enriched. A CD8+ phenotype characterized the disease-linked clones, which were relatively rare in peripheral blood. Ankylosing spondylitis blood seemed to carry a telltale TCR beta motif made of roughly eight highly homologous variants.

V was clipped by 1 base and J by 0 bases, with 8 bases between them. CDR3 size: 14 residues. Germline V gives CDR1 SGHRS, CDR2 YFSETQ. Sequencing was performed on blood, either unsorted or a sorted T cell fraction (not recorded which). The receptor was isolated from a male donor with ankylosing spondylitis. The chain employs TRBV5-1 and TRBJ2-7; tentatively, D is TRBD2 (5 bases). CDR3 DNA sequence: TGCGCCAGCAGCTTGTTCGGGAACTCCTACGAGCAGTACTTC. Translation gives CASSLFGNSYEQYF.